This T cell receptor beta chain was identified during a study of early T cells in non-severe SARS-CoV-2 infection. Germline CDR1 MNHNS, CDR2 SASEGT. Trimming removed 1 base from V and 7 bases from J, with 17 bases in between. The CDR3 runs to 16 residues. TCRdb analysed the 5' RACE reads with MiXCR anew, one entry per CDR3 protein. The top ten clones hold roughly 15% of a sample with 20,000 to 25,000 distinct CDR3 sequences, approximately 5.8% of them seen once. This clonotype occurred a few times. The source is an adult who was a healthcare worker with PCR-confirmed SARS-CoV-2 infection or an uninfected control (not recorded which). Sequenced here: whole blood, sampled at baseline. This chain joins TRBV6-1 and TRBJ1-5; a possible D gene is TRBD1 (5 bases). CDR3 protein: CASSEEWRGGLQPQHF. The CDR3 bases are TGTGCCAGCAGTGAAGAGTGGCGGGGGGGACTCCAGCCCCAGCATTTT.